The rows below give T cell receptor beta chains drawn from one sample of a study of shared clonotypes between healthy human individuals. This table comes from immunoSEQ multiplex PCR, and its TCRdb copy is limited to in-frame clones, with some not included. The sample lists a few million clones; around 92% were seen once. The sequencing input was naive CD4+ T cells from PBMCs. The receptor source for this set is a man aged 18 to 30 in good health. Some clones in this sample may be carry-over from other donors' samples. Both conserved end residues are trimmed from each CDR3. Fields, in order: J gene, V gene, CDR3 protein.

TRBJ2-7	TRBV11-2	ASSFFSNSYEQY
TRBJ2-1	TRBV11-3	ASSPGQGEFNEQF
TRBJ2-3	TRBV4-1	ASSQENTHSADTQY
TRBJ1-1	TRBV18	ASSLTDSNTEAF
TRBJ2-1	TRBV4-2	ASSPGLAVWGEQF
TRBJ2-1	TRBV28	ASSAAGEGDNEQF
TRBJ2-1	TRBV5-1	ASSPASGAYNEQF
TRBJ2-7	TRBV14	ASSQGDGREQY
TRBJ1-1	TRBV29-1	SVEGVLKNTEAF
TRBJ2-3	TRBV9	ASSPSPHTDTQY
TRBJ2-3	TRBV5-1	ASSLGLGPDTQY
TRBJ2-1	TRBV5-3	ARSLAILPKEQF
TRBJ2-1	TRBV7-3	ASSSLTSGTYNEQF
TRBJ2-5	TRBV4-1	ASSRTGVPYQETQY
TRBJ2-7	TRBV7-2	ASSSRRGASYEQY
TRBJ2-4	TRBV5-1	ASSRDRVENIQY
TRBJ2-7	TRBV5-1	ASSLASGSYEQY
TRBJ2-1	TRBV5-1	ASNVGLRGKQF
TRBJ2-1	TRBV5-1	ASSAEGPYNEQF
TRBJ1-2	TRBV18	ASSPLGGQDGYT
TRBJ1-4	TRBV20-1	SAGGNEKLF
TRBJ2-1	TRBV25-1	ASSVQGQYNEQF
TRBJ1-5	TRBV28	ASSPPIVGNQPQH
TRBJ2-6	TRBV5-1	ASRMPGGDSGANVLT
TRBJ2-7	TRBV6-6	ASEAGAKAQY
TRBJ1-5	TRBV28	ASSLKEKRGQPQH
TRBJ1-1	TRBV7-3	ASSLQGGAEAF
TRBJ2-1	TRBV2	ASTRGLAMNNEQF
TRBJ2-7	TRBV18	ASSPGAARSPYEQY
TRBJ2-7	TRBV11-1	ASSPGRYEQY
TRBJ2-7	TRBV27	ASRGGDFYEKQY
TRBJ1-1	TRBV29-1	SVAGLGGGSEAF
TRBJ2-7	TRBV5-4	ASSHGPDHEQY
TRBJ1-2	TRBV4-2	ASSQGLNYGYT
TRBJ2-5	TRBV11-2	ASSPVGRAALTQY
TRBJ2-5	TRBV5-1	ASSLGTPRETQY
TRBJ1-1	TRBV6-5	ASSPAGRGNTEAF
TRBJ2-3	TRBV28	ASSLTDTQY
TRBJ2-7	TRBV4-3	ASSPRTGYEQY
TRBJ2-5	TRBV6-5	ASSYSKYSETQY
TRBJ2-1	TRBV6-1	ASSGFGQGRGNEQF
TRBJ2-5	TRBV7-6	ASSLRDNQETQY